This TCR beta chain was sequenced during a study of T cells in Graves' hyperthyroidism and ophthalmopathy. This clonotype was observed many times. Its ends do not fully match the called genes, so a read error is possible. RNA transcripts provided the source from which TCR beta CDR3 regions were amplified. In the first-round RT-PCR of the TCR CDR3, the HTBI primer set was used. Each CDR3 protein is one row after TCRdb ran MiXCR on the multiplex PCR reads. The table records about 380,000 distinct CDR3 sequences, approximately 13% of them present only once. The CDR3 sequence is 12 residues long. Germline lookup yields CDR1 SGHRS and CDR2 YFSETQ.

This sequence originates from a man aged 25 to 40 with Graves' hyperthyroidism that later progressed to Graves' ophthalmopathy. The chain combines TRBV5-1 with TRBJ2-7; D may be TRBD2 (5 bases). Sequencing was done on a sample of blood. CDR3 DNA sequence: TGTGCCAGCAGCCCTGAGGGTTACGAGCAGTACTTC. Protein: CASSPEGYEQYF.